A single sample gave rise to the 22 T cell receptor beta chains below, sequenced in a study of T cells in Graves' hyperthyroidism and ophthalmopathy. The CDR3 regions of TCR beta were amplified from RNA transcripts. First-round RT-PCR targeting the TCR CDR3 was performed with the HTBI primer set. TCRdb redid the calling of the multiplex PCR reads with MiXCR, one entry per CDR3 protein. The data hold hundreds of thousands of distinct CDR3 sequences, with 14% observed a single time. The sample was blood. The receptors here all came from a woman aged 40 to 50 with Graves' hyperthyroidism.

The chain carries TRBV9 and TRBJ2-2; D is possibly TRBD1 (6 bases). The V gene's germline CDR1 is SGDLS and CDR2 YYNGEE. This CDR3 spans 15 amino acids. V lost 0 bases to trimming and J lost 7 bases, with 13 bases between them. The CDR3 bases are TGTGCCAGCAGCGTAGACGGGGACATCCTCGGGGAGCTGTTTTTT. Protein product: CASSVDGDILGELFF.

The V gene is TRBV6-1, the J gene TRBJ2-2, with 8 positions matching TRBD1. V was clipped by 6 bases and J by 6 bases; unmatched bases: 6. The CDR3 contains 14 residues. The V gene's germline CDR1 is MNHNS and CDR2 SASEGT. CDR3 nucleotide sequence: TGTGCCAGCAGCCGGACAGGGAGTTCCGGGGAGCTGTTTTTT. It yields the protein CASSRTGSSGELFF.

This clonotype was recorded a few times. J is TRBJ2-1 and V is TRBV20-1; D tentatively reads TRBD1 or TRBD2 (5 bases each). The CDR3 is 13 amino acids. CDR1 is DFQATT and CDR2 is SNEGSKA in the germline V gene (reference sequence). V lost 0 bases and J 10 bases, leaving 13 bases between the germline ends. CDR3 nucleotides: TGCAGTGCTAGAGATCGGGACCCCCTGGAGCAGTTCTTC. Translating gives CSARDRDPLEQFF.

The CDR3 spells CASSLTLDRVLSGELFF. The CDR3 region has the DNA TGTGCCAGCAGCTTAACCCTCGACAGGGTATTGTCCGGGGAGCTGTTTTTT. V usage is TRBV7-3 and J usage is TRBJ2-2, with 7 bases fitting TRBD1. CDR1 SGHTA and CDR2 FQGTGA come from the germline V gene. The CDR3 runs 17 residues. V lost 0 bases and J lost 6; bases outside the gene matches: 10.

The chain couples TRBV10-2 to TRBJ1-5, with D hard to call. Germline V gene sequence: CDR1 WSHSY, CDR2 SAAADI. The germline V and J ends were trimmed by 3 bases and 9 bases, with 12 bases remaining between them. The CDR3 has 13 amino acids. The CDR3 sequence is CASSEIELAPQHF. The CDR3 DNA follows: TGCGCCAGCAGTGAAATAGAATTGGCGCCCCAGCATTTT.

This clonotype was detected only a few times. This chain connects TRBV20-1 to TRBJ1-5; unclear D gene. V was cut by 6 bases and J by 4 bases, with 10 bases left in between. The CDR3 is 12 amino acids. Germline V CDR1 and CDR2: DFQATT, SNEGSKA (reference sequence). CDR3 region: CSAAGGNQPQHF. The CDR3 DNA reads as TGCAGTGCGGCCGGCGGGAATCAGCCCCAGCATTTT.

The chain carries TRBV3-1 and TRBJ1-3; 8 bases agree with TRBD1. V lost 5 bases and J lost 4; bases outside the gene matches: 4. Germline CDR1 reads LGHDT; CDR2 reads YNNKEL (reference sequence). This CDR3 spans 14 amino acids. The CDR3 region has the DNA TGTGCCAGCAGCGTACAGGGGGGAGGAAACACCATATATTTT. Its translation is CASSVQGGGNTIYF.

The V and J genes are TRBV5-1 and TRBJ2-1; TRBD2 matches at 10 bases. The CDR3 is made up of 16 amino acids. J was trimmed by 9 bases and V by 2 bases; bases with no gene match: 11. The germline CDR1 and CDR2 sequences are SGHRS and YFSETQ. The CDR3: CASSLSSGSFRGEQFF. The DNA of the CDR3 is TGCGCCAGCAGCTTATCTAGCGGGAGTTTCAGGGGTGAGCAGTTCTTC.

The V gene is TRBV7-2, the J gene TRBJ2-5, with 11 nucleotides matching TRBD2. Germline V gene lookup returns CDR1 SGHTA and CDR2 FQGNSA. The CDR3 contains 16 residues. J lost 5 bases, V lost 1 base, and 6 bases had no gene match. The CDR3 region has the DNA TGTGCCAGCAGCTTAGTTAAGACTAGCGGGATGGAGACCCAGTACTTC. Its translation: CASSLVKTSGMETQYF. Combining the CDR3 with reference TRBV7-2 and TRBJ2-5 gives the whole variable domain GAGVSQSPSNKVTEKGKDVELRCDPISGHTALYWYRQSLGQGLEFLIYFQGNSAPDKSGLPSDRFSAERTGGSVSTLTIQRTQQEDSAVYLCASSLVKTSGMETQYFGPGTRLLVL.

This rearrangement joins TRBV3-1 to TRBJ1-3; TRBD1 aligns across 8 bases. Germline loops: CDR1 LGHDT, CDR2 YNNKEL (reference sequence). The J segment lost 6 bases and the V segment lost 8 bases, leaving 6 bases of the junction unmatched. The CDR3 totals 13 residues. The CDR3 is CASARQGTNTIYF. The CDR3 DNA follows: TGTGCCAGCGCCCGACAGGGGACAAACACCATATATTTT.

This clonotype was picked up many times. V gene TRBV20-1 combines with J gene TRBJ2-7; perhaps TRBD1 as D (7 bases). Germline V gives CDR1 DFQATT, CDR2 SNEGSKA (reference sequence). Trimming removed 0 bases from V and 0 bases from J, with 18 bases in between. The CDR3 is made up of 17 amino acids. CDR3 nucleotide sequence: TGCAGTGCTAGAGATTTCGGGGGACAGACCACCTCCTACGAGCAGTACTTC. Translating it yields CSARDFGGQTTSYEQYF.

This clonotype was seen repeatedly, ten times or more. The V gene is TRBV5-1, the J gene TRBJ1-1; D uncertain. V gave up 0 bases and J gave up 1 base, with 7 bases separating them. CDR3 length: 14 residues. In germline, CDR1 is SGHRS, CDR2 YFSETQ. CDR3 DNA: TGCGCCAGCAGCTTGGGTGTCCCGAACACTGAAGCTTTCTTT. It yields the protein CASSLGVPNTEAFF.

The chain carries TRBV4-1 and TRBJ2-7; the D is unclear. CDR1 is MGHRA and CDR2 is YSYEKL in the germline V gene. The CDR3 covers 13 residues. The ends were cut back, 4 bases at V and 6 bases at J, with 13 bases in the middle. The CDR3 protein is CASSPFGVGEQYF. The CDR3 DNA follows: TGCGCCAGCAGCCCATTTGGAGTGGGCGAGCAGTACTTC.

This clonotype was seen more than once but under ten times. The chain links TRBV5-4 to TRBJ2-7; tentatively, D is TRBD2 (6 bases). Germline values: CDR1 SGHNT, CDR2 YYREEE (reference sequence). V was trimmed by 4 bases and J by 0 bases, leaving 14 bases between them. CDR3 length equals 15 residues. The CDR3 sequence: CASSPVAVTSYEQYF. Written as DNA, the CDR3 is TGTGCCAGCAGCCCCGTAGCGGTAACCTCCTACGAGCAGTACTTC.

With respect to this clonotype: This may be a read error: a much more frequent sequence differs by one nucleotide. The chain uses TRBV24-1 and TRBJ2-1; the D is unclear. The germline CDR1 and CDR2 sequences are KGHDR and SFDVKD. The length of the CDR3 is 14 residues. The germline V and J ends were trimmed by 1 base and 10 bases, with 13 bases remaining between them. The CDR3 DNA reads TGTGCCACCAGTGATTTAGGCAGACCGAGAGAGCAGTTCTTC. As protein: CATSDLGRPREQFF.

This clonotype was counted ten times or more. This chain links TRBV5-1 with TRBJ2-5; tentatively, D is TRBD2 (6 bases). V was clipped by 7 bases and J by 4 bases, with 8 bases between them. The CDR3 sequence is 11 residues long. The V gene's germline CDR1 is SGHRS and CDR2 YFSETQ. CDR3 region: CASHSGETQYF. CDR3 DNA: TGCGCCAGCCATAGCGGAGAGACCCAGTACTTC.

This clonotype has more than one count but fewer than ten. V is TRBV6-1 and J is TRBJ2-7, with 7 bases aligning to TRBD1. V trimming: 2 bases; J trimming: 5 bases; junction bases outside the gene matches: 12. Germline CDR1 and CDR2: MNHNS and SASEGT. The CDR3 is 16 residues long. The CDR3 loop is CASSEPLKGAFDEQYF. The CDR3 coding sequence is TGTGCCAGCAGTGAACCCCTTAAGGGGGCCTTCGACGAGCAGTACTTC.

This clonotype appeared many times. The V gene is TRBV5-1, the J gene TRBJ2-1, with D maybe TRBD1 (5 bases). Germline loops: CDR1 SGHRS, CDR2 YFSETQ. This CDR3 comprises 14 residues. V was pared by 0 bases and J by 5 bases, with 9 bases between. CDR3 amino acids: CASSLGQSNNEQFF. The CDR3 DNA reads TGCGCCAGCAGCTTGGGACAGAGCAACAATGAGCAGTTCTTC.

The table lists this clonotype with many counts. V gene TRBV2 combines with J gene TRBJ2-3, with 9 bases matching TRBD2. The CDR3 is 18 amino acids. V lost 4 bases to trimming and J lost 0 bases; unmatched junction nucleotides: 11. Germline V gene sequence: CDR1 SNHLY, CDR2 FYNNEI. The CDR3 spells CASSVPLAGATSTDTQYF. For the CDR3, the DNA is TGTGCCAGCAGTGTCCCACTAGCGGGCGCTACTAGCACAGATACGCAGTATTTT.

This clonotype was seen a handful of times. The chain couples TRBV11-2 to TRBJ1-2; D may be TRBD1 (5 bases). Deletions cut 5 bases from V and 0 bases from J, with 16 bases between. Germline V gives CDR1 SGHAT, CDR2 FQNNGV. The CDR3 consists of 16 residues. This CDR3 reads CASSRKTERANYGYTF. The CDR3 DNA follows: TGTGCCAGCAGCCGTAAGACAGAAAGAGCTAACTATGGCTACACCTTC.

Many counts were recorded for this clonotype. V and J are TRBV10-3 and TRBJ2-5, with 13 bases aligning to TRBD2. The CDR3 covers 20 residues. Germline CDR1 is ENHRY and CDR2 is SYGVKD. After removal of 5 bases from V and 1 base from J, the junction contained 16 bases not matched to a gene. The CDR3 region is CAISPNRGLAGVLIQETQYF. CDR3 in DNA: TGTGCCATCAGTCCAAATAGAGGACTAGCGGGAGTACTAATCCAAGAGACCCAGTACTTC.

Notes on this clonotype: This clone may be a read error of a much larger clone one base away. J is TRBJ2-2 and V is TRBV5-1, with 7 bases matching TRBD2. Germline CDR1 is SGHRS and CDR2 is YFSETQ. This CDR3 is built from 13 residues. CDR3 amino acids: CASTSGITGEPFF. The CDR3, as DNA: TGCGCCAGCACTAGCGGAATCACCGGGGAGCCGTTTTTT.